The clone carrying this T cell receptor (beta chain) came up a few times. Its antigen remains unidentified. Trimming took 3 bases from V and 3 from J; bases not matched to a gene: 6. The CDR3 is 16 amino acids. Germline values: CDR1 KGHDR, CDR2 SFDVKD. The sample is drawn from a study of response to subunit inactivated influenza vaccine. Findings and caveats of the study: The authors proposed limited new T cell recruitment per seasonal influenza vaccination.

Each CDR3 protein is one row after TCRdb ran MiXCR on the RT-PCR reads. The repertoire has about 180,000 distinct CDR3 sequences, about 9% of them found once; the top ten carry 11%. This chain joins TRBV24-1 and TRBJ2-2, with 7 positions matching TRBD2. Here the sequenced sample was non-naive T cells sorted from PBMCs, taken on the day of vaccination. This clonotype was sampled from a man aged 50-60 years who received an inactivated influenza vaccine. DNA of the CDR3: TGTGCCACCAGTGATCAGGGAGGGCCATACACCGGGGAGCTGTTTTTT. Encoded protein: CATSDQGGPYTGELFF.